These 27 T cell receptor beta chains originate from one sample sequenced in a study of patients and donors after allogeneic stem cell transplantation (TCRdb year 2020). Libraries were built with RT-PCR. The sequencing machine was a NextSeq 550. TCRdb passed the public sequencing reads through fastp at Q25 and MiXCR, retaining productive beta sequences. Each entry merges the rows of one CDR3 protein and shows their most common DNA and genes. The sample table holds roughly 960,000 distinct CDR3 sequences, of which about a sixth were seen once. The top ten clones comprise approximately 5.9% of the sample. Sequencing input: blood, either unsorted or a sorted T cell fraction (not recorded which). Receptors were obtained from a human donor who was either an allogeneic HSCT recipient or a stem cell or donor lymphocyte infusion donor (not recorded which). It is not recorded whose cells these are; they may come from a transplant donor.

This clonotype has a handful of counts. This chain links TRBV12-3 or TRBV12-4 with TRBJ1-5; 7 positions match TRBD1. V lost 6 bases, J lost 0 bases, and 5 bases stayed unmatched. CDR3 length: 15 amino acids. The DNA of the CDR3 is TGTGCCAGCAGCCGTGGACAGGATAGCAATCAGCCCCAGCATTTT. Translation gives CASSRGQDSNQPQHF.

V gene TRBV6-2 or TRBV6-3 combines with J gene TRBJ2-3, with no clear D. The V end was cut by 5 bases, the J end by 6 bases, with 9 bases between. This CDR3 region has 12 residues. The germline V gene encodes CDR1 MNHEY and CDR2 SVGEGT. The CDR3 spells CASSMTTDTQYF. The CDR3 DNA is TGTGCCAGCAGTATGACCACCGATACGCAGTATTTT.

The chain is built from TRBV29-1 and TRBJ2-7; the D gene is possibly TRBD2 (6 bases). CDR3 length: 13 amino acids. The germline V gene encodes CDR1 SQVTM and CDR2 ANQGSEA. Trimming cost V 0 bases and J 6 bases, with 12 bases left between them. CDR3 DNA: TGCAGCGTTGAAGATGAACTAGCCGGCGAGCAGTACTTC. Amino acid sequence: CSVEDELAGEQYF.

This clonotype has more than one count but fewer than ten. V and J are TRBV12-3 or TRBV12-4 and TRBJ2-7; D is perhaps TRBD1 (5 bases). Trimming pared 2 bases from V and 0 bases from J, leaving 20 bases between. The CDR3 extends over 18 amino acids. The CDR3: CASSLWTSGTTSSYEQYF. DNA for the CDR3: TGTGCCAGCAGTTTATGGACAAGTGGTACTACCAGCTCCTACGAGCAGTACTTC.

This clonotype was seen repeatedly, ten times or more. The CDR3 region has the DNA TGTGCCAGCACCAACGACAGATTCGATGGCTACACCTTC. Translation gives CASTNDRFDGYTF. This chain uses TRBV12-3 or TRBV12-4 with TRBJ1-2; TRBD1 is a possible D gene (5 bases). The V gene lost 7 bases and the J gene lost 6 bases, with 15 bases spanning the gap. CDR3 size: 13 residues.

This clonotype has more than one count but fewer than ten. The rearrangement links TRBV24-1 to TRBJ2-2; the D gene is possibly TRBD2 (5 bases). CDR3 length equals 14 residues. Germline V lookup: CDR1 KGHDR, CDR2 SFDVKD. The V gene lost 4 bases and the J gene lost 9 bases, with 14 bases spanning the gap. CDR3 DNA sequence: TGTGCCACCAGTGAGCCGGGGTTGCACCGGGAGCTGTTTTTT. Its protein product is CATSEPGLHRELFF.

The chain has TRBV12-3 or TRBV12-4 and TRBJ1-5; unclear D gene. The V and J ends lost 0 bases and 0 bases respectively, with 12 bases between them. There are 17 residues in the CDR3. DNA of the CDR3: TGTGCCAGCAGTTTAGCGCGACGCCAGCTTAGCAATCAGCCCCAGCATTTT. Its protein is CASSLARRQLSNQPQHF.

This sequence joins TRBV20-1 and TRBJ2-1; no clear D gene. CDR3 size: 15 residues. Germline CDR1 and CDR2: DFQATT and SNEGSKA (reference sequence). Deletions cut 4 bases from V and 0 bases from J, with 13 bases between. The CDR3 DNA sequence: TGCAGTGCTATGATGGGATTCAGCTCCTACAATGAGCAGTTCTTC. Protein product: CSAMMGFSSYNEQFF.

This clonotype was counted many times. This chain connects TRBV4-1 to TRBJ1-5; 11 bases agree with TRBD1. The V and J ends lost 1 base and 3 bases, in that order; junction bases with no gene match: 2. CDR1 MGHRA and CDR2 YSYEKL come from the germline V gene. This CDR3 spans 16 amino acids. CDR3 protein: CASSQAGQGDNQPQHF. The CDR3 DNA reads TGCGCCAGCAGCCAAGCGGGACAGGGGGACAATCAGCCCCAGCATTTT.

The sample holds a few counts of this clonotype. The chain joins TRBV18 to TRBJ2-2; no clear D. V was pared by 3 bases and J by 0 bases, with 8 bases between. Germline lookup yields CDR1 KGHSH and CDR2 LQKENI. There are 15 residues in the CDR3. The CDR3 reads CASSPRTPNTGELFF. CDR3 sequence (DNA): TGTGCCAGCTCACCGAGGACCCCGAACACCGGGGAGCTGTTTTTT.

This clonotype was counted a few times. The gene calls are TRBV20-1 and TRBJ2-5; a possible D gene is TRBD1 (5 bases). The V gene's germline CDR1 is DFQATT and CDR2 SNEGSKA (reference sequence). The CDR3 length is 13 residues. Trimming stripped 1 base from V and 3 bases from J, with 9 bases between. CDR3 bases: TGCAGTGCTAGAGGCCAGGGAAAAGAGACCCAGTACTTC. Translating gives CSARGQGKETQYF.

The chain combines TRBV6-1 with TRBJ2-2; perhaps TRBD1 as D (6 bases). The length of the CDR3 is 15 residues. Trimming removed 6 bases from V and 6 bases from J, with 17 bases in between. Germline assignment: CDR1 MNHNS and CDR2 SASEGT. CDR3 nucleotides: TGTGCCAGCAGCAAGTTCGAGGGGGTCCCCGGGGAGCTGTTTTTT. Its protein product is CASSKFEGVPGELFF.

In its sample, this clonotype was seen a few times. Here the CDR3 DNA reads TGCGCCAGCAGCCAAGCCCACCCAAACGGCTACGAGCAGTACTTC. Encoded protein: CASSQAHPNGYEQYF. The chain has TRBV4-1 and TRBJ2-7; no reliable D call. Germline values: CDR1 MGHRA, CDR2 YSYEKL. This CDR3 comprises 15 residues. Trimming removed 1 base at V and 3 bases at J, with 13 bases between.

This chain uses TRBV5-5 with TRBJ2-2, with D maybe TRBD2 (5 bases). CDR3 size: 16 residues. Trimming cost V 6 bases and J 2 bases, with 17 bases left between them. The V gene's germline CDR1 is SGHKS and CDR2 YYEKEE (reference sequence). For the CDR3, the DNA is TGTGCCAGCAACGTACCGCGGACGGGAAACACCGGGGAGCTGTTTTTT. It is translated as CASNVPRTGNTGELFF.

This clonotype was counted ten times or more. The V call is TRBV7-2, the J call TRBJ2-7; D ambiguous. V lost 0 bases and J lost 0, with 9 bases in between. Germline CDR1 is SGHTA and CDR2 is FQGNSA. This CDR3 spans 15 amino acids. The CDR3 loop reads CASSLAGNPSYEQYF. The CDR3 bases are TGTGCCAGCAGCTTAGCGGGAAACCCCTCCTACGAGCAGTACTTC.

V usage is TRBV7-2 and J usage is TRBJ2-4; perhaps D is TRBD1 or TRBD2 (6 bases each). V lost 2 bases, J lost 4 bases, and 9 bases lay in between. The CDR3 is 14 residues long. Germline values: CDR1 SGHTA, CDR2 FQGNSA. CDR3 coding DNA: TGTGCCAGCAGCTTAAGGGGGGAAAAAAACATTCAGTACTTC. Protein: CASSLRGEKNIQYF. The variable domain in full, completed from reference TRBV7-2 and TRBJ2-4, reads GAGVSQSPSNKVTEKGKDVELRCDPISGHTALYWYRQSLGQGLEFLIYFQGNSAPDKSGLPSDRFSAERTGGSVSTLTIQRTQQEDSAVYLCASSLRGEKNIQYFGAGTRLSVL.

The chain has TRBV7-3 and TRBJ2-3, with D perhaps matching TRBD2 (6 bases). Germline V CDR1 and CDR2: SGHTA, FQGTGA. V dropped 2 bases and J dropped 6 bases, with 12 bases sitting between them. The CDR3 has 14 amino acids. The CDR3 here is CASSLSLAGDTQYF. The CDR3 coding sequence is TGTGCCAGCAGCTTATCGTTGGCGGGGGATACGCAGTATTTT.

The chain employs TRBV7-3 and TRBJ2-1; 9 bases line up with TRBD2. CDR3 length: 16 residues. CDR1 and CDR2 (germline): SGHTA, FQGTGA. With V trimmed by 4 bases and J by 4 bases, 8 bases remained unmatched. CDR3 sequence (DNA): TGTGCCAGCAGCTCAACCGGGACTAGCAATTACAATGAGCAGTTCTTC. This codes for CASSSTGTSNYNEQFF.

CDR3: CSARGDGRARETQYF. DNA of the CDR3: TGCAGTGCTAGAGGGGACGGGAGGGCCCGAGAGACCCAGTACTTC. This chain connects TRBV20-1 to TRBJ2-5; 8 bases line up with TRBD2. J gave up 4 bases and V 1 base, and 8 bases lay outside the gene matches. CDR1 and CDR2 (germline): DFQATT, SNEGSKA (reference sequence). This CDR3 is built from 15 residues.

The V and J genes are TRBV2 and TRBJ2-7; D possibly uses TRBD1 or TRBD2 (5 bases each). This CDR3 region has 15 residues. The V gene's germline CDR1 is SNHLY and CDR2 FYNNEI. V lost 2 bases and J 0 bases, leaving 11 bases between the germline ends. CDR3 residues: CASSEWGLSSYEQYF. The DNA for the CDR3 is TGTGCCAGCAGTGAATGGGGGTTAAGCTCCTACGAGCAGTACTTC.

This clonotype appeared a few times. The J gene is TRBJ2-7, the V gene TRBV4-3; a weak D match, TRBD1 (5 bases). Germline values: CDR1 LGHNA, CDR2 YSLEER. V gave up 1 base and J gave up 6 bases, with 10 bases separating them. The CDR3 spans 13 residues. The CDR3 sequence: CASSQVVRVEQYF. CDR3 bases: TGCGCCAGCAGCCAAGTGGTCAGGGTCGAGCAGTACTTC.

This clonotype was recorded a few times. V and J are TRBV9 and TRBJ2-3; 15 bases are shared with TRBD2. Germline V gene lookup returns CDR1 SGDLS and CDR2 YYNGEE. With V trimmed by 4 bases and J by 3 bases, 6 bases remained unmatched. The CDR3 is 17 residues long. This CDR3 is CASSTQGTSGRTDTQYF. The CDR3 DNA is TGTGCCAGCAGCACCCAAGGGACTAGCGGGAGGACAGATACGCAGTATTTT.

The J gene is TRBJ2-6, the V gene TRBV12-3 or TRBV12-4, with D maybe TRBD2 (5 bases). Trimming took 8 bases from V and 2 from J, leaving 22 bases between them. The CDR3 has 18 amino acids. The CDR3 nucleotides are TGTGCCAGCCTTGGTCCGGGGATGGCGTACACTGGGGCCAACGTCCTGACTTTC. Encoded protein: CASLGPGMAYTGANVLTF.

This clonotype was picked up a small number of times. The gene calls are TRBV6-2 or TRBV6-3 and TRBJ1-2, with TRBD1 matching 11 bases. The ends lost 6 bases at V and 3 bases at J; junction bases unmatched: 6. This CDR3 has 15 amino acids. Looked up from germline, CDR1 is MNHEY and CDR2 is SVGEGT. The CDR3 sequence is CASRVRTGGDYGYTF. CDR3 sequence (DNA): TGTGCCAGCAGGGTTCGGACAGGGGGCGACTATGGCTACACCTTC.

This clonotype came up a few times. CDR3 sequence reads: CASSFSRPEEQYF. DNA of the CDR3: TGTGCCAGCAGTTTCTCTAGGCCGGAAGAGCAGTACTTC. The rearrangement links TRBV12-3 or TRBV12-4 to TRBJ2-7; D gene unclear. V lost 3 bases, J lost 7 bases, and 13 bases lay in between. The CDR3 sequence is 13 residues long.

This clonotype has just a few counts. The chain is built from TRBV11-2 and TRBJ2-2; D ambiguous. The CDR3 is 13 residues long. V shed 8 bases and J shed 4 bases, with 11 bases lying between them. Germline V CDR1 and CDR2: SGHAT, FQNNGV. The CDR3 spells CASSLRFTGELFF. The DNA for the CDR3 is TGTGCCAGCTCCCTTCGATTCACCGGGGAGCTGTTTTTT.

Only a few counts were recorded for this clonotype. This chain uses TRBV24-1 with TRBJ2-3; 7 bases are a match to TRBD2. Germline V gene sequence: CDR1 KGHDR, CDR2 SFDVKD. V shed 5 bases and J 2 bases; nucleotides not matched to a gene: 0. The CDR3 contains 13 residues. The CDR3 DNA follows: TGTGCCACCAGTGGGGACTACACAGATACGCAGTATTTT. Translation gives CATSGDYTDTQYF.